The 11 T cell receptor beta chains in this list originate from one sample, sequenced in a study of T cells in Graves' hyperthyroidism and ophthalmopathy. RNA transcripts served as the template for amplifying TCR beta CDR3 regions. A first-round RT-PCR of the TCR CDR3 used the HTBI primer set. A single record per CDR3 protein comes from TCRdb applying MiXCR to the multiplex PCR reads. The sample has approximately 430,000 distinct CDR3 sequences, about 15% seen once. Material: blood. The origin of the receptors is a woman aged 18-29 years with Graves' hyperthyroidism.

V gene TRBV12-3 or TRBV12-4 combines with J gene TRBJ2-1; D perhaps matches TRBD2 (6 bases). The ends were cut back, 1 base at V and 7 bases at J, with 14 bases in the middle. This CDR3 has 15 residues. The CDR3 loop is CASSLVLAATNEQFF. The CDR3 DNA reads as TGTGCCAGCAGTTTAGTATTAGCGGCTACGAATGAGCAGTTCTTC.

This clonotype was seen repeatedly, ten times or more. The chain joins TRBV18 to TRBJ2-1, with TRBD1 matching over 12 bases. The J segment lost 9 bases and the V segment lost 4 bases, leaving 10 bases of the junction unmatched. This CDR3 contains 16 residues. Germline CDR1 KGHSH, CDR2 LQKENI. The DNA for the CDR3 is TGTGCCAGCTCACTACAGGGACAGGGGGCGTCGCCTGAGCAGTTCTTC. Amino acid sequence: CASSLQGQGASPEQFF.

The chain has TRBV6-2 or TRBV6-3 and TRBJ1-2, with unresolved D. The CDR3 is 15 residues long. Per the germline V gene, CDR1 is MNHEY and CDR2 is SVGEGT. The V gene lost 2 bases and the J gene lost 4 bases, with 14 bases spanning the gap. The CDR3 DNA reads TGTGCCAGCAGTTACACTGGAAACGGCCTCTATGGCTACACCTTC. Translation: CASSYTGNGLYGYTF.

The chain has TRBV20-1 and TRBJ2-2; possible D gene TRBD2, 6 bases. Germline V gives CDR1 DFQATT, CDR2 SNEGSKA (reference sequence). The CDR3 loop spans 14 amino acids. Trimming removed 6 bases from V and 3 bases from J, with 14 bases in between. The CDR3 region has the DNA TGCAGTGCCCCTATCGGGGGATACACCGGGGAGCTGTTTTTT. It yields the protein CSAPIGGYTGELFF.

There are many counts of this clonotype. This rearrangement joins TRBV11-1 to TRBJ2-7; D ambiguous. From germline, CDR1 is SGHAT and CDR2 FQDESV (reference sequence). Trimming took off 1 base at V and 4 bases at J, with 8 bases between the two ends. The CDR3 consists of 13 residues. CDR3 sequence reads: CASSLVRSYEQYF. The CDR3 DNA sequence: TGTGCCAGCAGCTTAGTGAGGTCTTACGAGCAGTACTTC. Looking up the rest from reference TRBV11-1 and TRBJ2-7 gives the full variable domain: EAEVAQSPRYKITEKSQAVAFWCDPISGHATLYWYRQILGQGPELLVQFQDESVVDDSQLPKDRFSAERLKGVDSTLKIQPAELGDSAMYLCASSLVRSYEQYFGPGTRLTVT.

In this sample, this clonotype turned up a few times. The chain employs TRBV28 and TRBJ1-6; tentative D call: TRBD1 (5 bases). Trimming pared 0 bases from V and 0 bases from J, leaving 18 bases between. The CDR3 contains 20 residues. Germline values: CDR1 MDHEN, CDR2 SYDVKM. The CDR3 DNA follows: TGTGCCAGCAGTTTATGGAAACCATCAGGGACCAGCTCCTATAATTCACCCCTCCACTTT. Protein sequence: CASSLWKPSGTSSYNSPLHF.

For this clonotype: A much larger clone lies a single base off, so this may be a read error. This chain connects TRBV2 to TRBJ1-4; tentatively, D is TRBD1 (6 bases). V was trimmed by 3 bases and J by 15 bases, leaving 17 bases between them. Germline CDR1 SNHLY, CDR2 FYNNEI. The CDR3 sequence is 13 residues long. CDR3 bases: TGTGCCAGCAGTGAGGGACACGGAGGAGGGTTGTTTTTT. It is translated as CASSEGHGGGLFF. The whole variable domain, remainder taken from reference TRBV2 and TRBJ1-4, is EPEVTQTPSHQVTQMGQEVILRCVPISNHLYFYWYRQILGQKVEFLVSFYNNEISEKSEIFDDQFSVERPDGSNFTLKIRSTKLEDSAMYFCASSEGHGGGLFFGSGTQLSVL.

The sample holds a few counts of this clonotype. The chain carries TRBV19 and TRBJ2-1; TRBD2 aligns across 11 bases. The CDR3 has 16 amino acids. From germline, CDR1 is LNHDA and CDR2 SQIVND (reference sequence). Germline trimming cut 3 bases from V and 2 bases from J; bases unmatched to any gene: 3. This CDR3 reads CASSMASGRPYNEQFF. The CDR3 DNA sequence: TGTGCCAGTAGTATGGCTAGCGGGAGGCCCTACAATGAGCAGTTCTTC.

Ten or more counts support this clonotype. The chain carries TRBV12-3 or TRBV12-4 and TRBJ2-5, with 9 bases aligning to TRBD2. With V trimmed by 6 bases and J by 5 bases, 4 bases remained unmatched. The CDR3 runs 13 residues. The CDR3 region has the DNA TGTGCCAGCAGGGGACTAGCCGAGGAGACCCAGTACTTC. It specifies CASRGLAEETQYF.

This clonotype was seen a handful of times. V is TRBV6-6 and J is TRBJ2-3; 8 bases agree with TRBD2. J gave up 5 bases and V 2 bases, and 9 bases lay outside the gene matches. Germline values: CDR1 MNHNY, CDR2 SVGAGI (reference sequence). The CDR3 consists of 16 residues. The CDR3 sequence: CASSYTGGFGRDTQYF. The CDR3, as DNA: TGTGCCAGCAGTTACACGGGAGGGTTCGGAAGAGATACGCAGTATTTT.

This clonotype has a count of ten or more. This chain joins TRBV10-3 and TRBJ2-4; D is unresolved. CDR1 ENHRY and CDR2 SYGVKD come from the germline V gene. V lost 0 bases to trimming and J lost 5 bases, with 5 bases between them. CDR3 length equals 13 residues. CDR3 in amino acids: CAISESPQNIQYF. The CDR3 bases are TGTGCCATCAGTGAGTCCCCCCAAAACATTCAGTACTTC.